These 26 T cell receptor beta chains were sequenced from one sample in a study of blood T cell repertoires in COVID-19. The repertoire was sequenced with immunoSEQ multiplex PCR; TCRdb's copy has only in-frame clones and lacks some. The repertoire consists of hundreds of thousands of clones, with 85% to 90% occurring once and the leading ten covering roughly 6.2%. Material for sequencing was peripheral blood. The receptors were sampled from a man in his 60s who had recovered from COVID-19.

The chain is built from TRBV5-4 and TRBJ2-3; 9 bases agree with TRBD2. CDR1 SGHNT and CDR2 YYREEE come from the germline V gene (reference sequence). CDR3 length equals 16 residues. V lost 2 bases to trimming and J lost 3 bases; unmatched junction nucleotides: 7. The CDR3 protein is CASSLAGTSFTDTQYF. Here the CDR3 DNA reads TGTGCCAGCAGCTTAGCCGGGACTAGCTTTACAGATACGCAGTATTTT.

The genes are TRBV6-2 or TRBV6-3 and TRBJ2-7, with 10 bases identical to TRBD1. The CDR3 consists of 14 residues. Germline loops: CDR1 MNHEY, CDR2 SVGEGT. Trimming cost V 3 bases and J 3 bases; bases outside gene matches: 2. The CDR3 nucleotides read TGTGCCAGCAGTTATGGACAGGGGGGCTACGAGCAGTACTTC. Translated: CASSYGQGGYEQYF.

The chain combines TRBV10-1 with TRBJ1-5; D might be TRBD1 (6 bases). Germline-derived CDR1 and CDR2 are WNHNN and SYGVQD (reference sequence). V was clipped by 5 bases and J by 5 bases, with 10 bases between them. The CDR3 contains 13 residues. Here the CDR3 reads CASSTGLYQPQHF. CDR3 DNA: TGCGCCAGCAGTACAGGGTTGTATCAGCCCCAGCATTTT.

The chain uses TRBV3-1 (or the pseudogene TRBV3-2) and TRBJ1-2, with D possibly being TRBD1 (6 bases). The CDR3 extends over 14 amino acids. V was clipped by 0 bases and J by 4 bases, with 9 bases between them. Per the germline V gene, CDR1 is LGHDT and CDR2 is YNNKEL (reference sequence). The CDR3 DNA reads TGTGCCAGCAGCCAAGATACAGGGCCCTATGGCTACACCTTC. It specifies CASSQDTGPYGYTF.

The rearrangement joins TRBV4-1 to TRBJ2-2; TRBD1 might be the D (6 bases). The V end lost 6 bases, the J end lost 6 bases, and 29 bases lay between the germline ends. From germline, CDR1 is MGHRA and CDR2 YSYEKL. This CDR3 region has 19 residues. For the CDR3, the DNA is TGCGCCAGCAGTCCATTATCAGGGGCCGGGCAATTCAGGGCCGGGGAGCTGTTTTTT. This gives the protein CASSPLSGAGQFRAGELFF.

This clone appeared once. The V and J genes are TRBV7-2 and TRBJ1-1; the D is unclear. The length of the CDR3 is 11 residues. The germline CDR1 and CDR2 sequences are SGHTA and FQGNSA. Trimming took 5 bases from V and 7 from J, leaving 8 bases between them. The CDR3 reads CASSSGLEAFF. The CDR3 DNA follows: TGTGCCAGCAGCAGCGGGCTTGAAGCTTTCTTT.

The chain links TRBV11-2 to TRBJ2-7; 7 positions match TRBD2. The J segment lost 7 bases and the V segment lost 4 bases, leaving 4 bases of the junction unmatched. Germline CDR1 reads SGHAT; CDR2 reads FQNNGV. CDR3 size: 12 residues. In nucleotides, the CDR3 is TGTGCCAGCAGCTCGTACGGGGGGGAGCAGTACTTC. Amino acids: CASSSYGGEQYF.

The chain couples TRBV9 to TRBJ1-3, with 10 bases lining up with TRBD1. The CDR3 sequence is 19 residues long. V shed 0 bases and J 3 bases; nucleotides not matched to a gene: 12. Germline lookup yields CDR1 SGDLS and CDR2 YYNGEE. The CDR3 DNA sequence: TGTGCCAGCAGCGTAGGGAGGGGGACAGGGGTGGGTGTTGGAAACACCATATATTTT. This gives the protein CASSVGRGTGVGVGNTIYF.

V gene TRBV5-1 combines with J gene TRBJ2-1; 10 bases align to TRBD2. The CDR3 is made up of 17 amino acids. Germline lookup yields CDR1 SGHRS and CDR2 YFSETQ. With V trimmed by 3 bases and J by 0 bases, 6 bases remained unmatched. The CDR3 bases are TGCGCCAGCAGCTATTCTAGCGGGGGTAGCTCCTACAATGAGCAGTTCTTC. This codes for CASSYSSGGSSYNEQFF.

V usage is TRBV5-1 and J usage is TRBJ2-7; 8 bases line up with TRBD1. This CDR3 contains 16 residues. Germline trimming cut 4 bases from V and 0 bases from J; bases unmatched to any gene: 9. The V gene's germline CDR1 is SGHRS and CDR2 YFSETQ. CDR3 protein: CASSIDPGQASYEQYF. The CDR3 region has the DNA TGCGCCAGCAGCATCGATCCGGGACAGGCCTCCTACGAGCAGTACTTC.

This sequence joins TRBV11-2 and TRBJ1-1; D possibly corresponds to TRBD1 (5 bases). CDR3 size: 14 residues. Germline V gene sequence: CDR1 SGHAT, CDR2 FQNNGV. V lost 1 base, J lost 4 bases, and 10 bases lay in between. As DNA, the CDR3 is TGTGCCAGCAGCTTAGCGGGGGGGGGCACTGAAGCTTTCTTT. It is translated as CASSLAGGGTEAFF.

The rearrangement joins TRBV4-2 to TRBJ1-3; TRBD1 matches at 8 bases. This CDR3 has 17 residues. J lost 3 bases, V lost 2 bases, and 9 bases had no gene match. Germline CDR1 and CDR2: LGHNA and YNFKEQ. Written as DNA, the CDR3 is TGTGCCAGCAGCCAACGTTCCCAGGGGGCAGGTGGAAACACCATATATTTT. This encodes CASSQRSQGAGGNTIYF.

The chain combines TRBV2 with TRBJ1-5; a possible D gene is TRBD1 (6 bases). Germline assignment: CDR1 SNHLY and CDR2 FYNNEI. V shed 8 bases and J shed 7 bases, with 21 bases lying between them. The CDR3 has 15 residues. In DNA, the CDR3 is TGTGCCAGCTGGGGTTTTGGGGGCGGGGGGCAGCCCCAGCATTTT. It codes for CASWGFGGGGQPQHF.

The V and J genes are TRBV2 and TRBJ2-3; TRBD2 might be the D (6 bases). CDR3 length equals 15 residues. V lost 7 bases and J 3 bases, leaving 17 bases between the germline ends. Germline V lookup: CDR1 SNHLY, CDR2 FYNNEI. The DNA of the CDR3 is TGTGCCAGCACCTGGATGGGAGGAGGAACAGATACGCAGTATTTT. Protein: CASTWMGGGTDTQYF.

This clone turned up a few times. This chain links TRBV6-1 with TRBJ2-1; D uncertain. The germline V gene has CDR1 MNHNS and CDR2 SASEGT. V lost 2 bases to trimming and J lost 9 bases, with 11 bases between them. The CDR3 runs 13 residues. The CDR3 loop reads CASSEQRPGEQFF. The CDR3 coding sequence is TGTGCCAGCAGTGAACAGCGTCCGGGTGAGCAGTTCTTC.

The genes are TRBV6-5 and TRBJ2-3; maybe TRBD2 (6 bases). Deletions cut 7 bases from V and 0 bases from J, with 14 bases between. This CDR3 spans 15 amino acids. Germline lookup yields CDR1 MNHEY and CDR2 SVGAGI. The CDR3: CASTRGGTSTDTQYF. The CDR3 nucleotides are TGTGCCAGCACAAGAGGCGGGACTAGCACAGATACGCAGTATTTT.

DNA for the CDR3: TGTGCCAGCAGCTTAGGGGGAGTAGAAAAACTGTTTTTT. The encoded protein is CASSLGGVEKLFF. V is TRBV7-8 and J is TRBJ1-4; D gene uncertain. This CDR3 is 13 amino acids long. CDR1 is SGHVS and CDR2 is FQNEAQ in the germline V gene. The V and J ends lost 1 base and 8 bases respectively, with 8 bases between them.

V gene TRBV5-6 combines with J gene TRBJ2-5; TRBD2 might be the D (7 bases). The CDR3 sequence is 16 residues long. Per the germline V gene, CDR1 is SGHDT and CDR2 is YYEEEE. V dropped 3 bases and J dropped 5 bases, with 20 bases sitting between them. The CDR3 protein is CASSWTHGGLRETQYF. The CDR3 region has the DNA TGTGCCAGCAGCTGGACCCACGGGGGGCTACGGGAGACCCAGTACTTC.

The chain employs TRBV5-6 and TRBJ1-1; D remains unclear. The V end was cut by 2 bases, the J end by 0 bases, with 8 bases between. CDR3 size: 14 residues. From germline, CDR1 is SGHDT and CDR2 YYEEEE. In DNA form, the CDR3 reads TGTGCCAGCAGCTTCGGTATGTTGAACACTGAAGCTTTCTTT. Translation: CASSFGMLNTEAFF.

The J gene is TRBJ1-2, the V gene TRBV28; D is possibly TRBD1 (6 bases). CDR3 size: 12 residues. Trimming took 5 bases from V and 10 from J, leaving 14 bases between them. Germline CDR1 is MDHEN and CDR2 is SYDVKM. CDR3 in DNA: TGTGCCAGCAGTCCTACAGGGTCCTCCTACACCTTC. Residues: CASSPTGSSYTF.

This clone was recorded only once. The genes are TRBV19 and TRBJ1-3; D ambiguous. Trimming removed 4 bases at V and 2 bases at J, with 9 bases between. CDR1 and CDR2 (germline): LNHDA, SQIVND (reference sequence). This CDR3 region has 14 residues. The CDR3 DNA reads TGTGCCAGTAGTAGAGGGCTAACTGGAAACACCATATATTTT. It translates to CASSRGLTGNTIYF.

This chain uses TRBV3-1 (or the pseudogene TRBV3-2) with TRBJ1-1; D uncertain. The CDR3 totals 15 residues. Trimming removed 1 base from V and 3 bases from J, with 12 bases in between. Germline V gene lookup returns CDR1 LGHDT and CDR2 YNNKEL (reference sequence). CDR3 nucleotide sequence: TGTGCCAGCAGCCAAGGTACGGGGTGGCACACTGAAGCTTTCTTT. Translated: CASSQGTGWHTEAFF.

The chain is built from TRBV10-1 and TRBJ1-2, with D maybe TRBD1 (6 bases). With 7 bases removed from V and 3 bases from J, the gap between germline ends came to 12 bases. The CDR3 loop spans 13 amino acids. The germline V gene encodes CDR1 WNHNN and CDR2 SYGVQD (reference sequence). The CDR3 nucleotides are TGCGCCAGCAAGCGGGGGGCCTACTATGGCTACACCTTC. Its translation: CASKRGAYYGYTF.

This chain links TRBV19 with TRBJ1-2, with TRBD1 identical over 11 bases. The CDR3 runs 14 residues. The V segment lost 4 bases and the J segment 2 bases; nucleotides outside the gene matches: 0. The germline V gene has CDR1 LNHDA and CDR2 SQIVND (reference sequence). CDR3 nucleotide sequence: TGTGCCAGTAGTAGGGACAGGGGGAACTATGGCTACACCTTC. Translated: CASSRDRGNYGYTF.

The chain links TRBV28 to TRBJ1-5; tentative D call: TRBD1 (6 bases). This CDR3 region has 14 residues. V was trimmed by 6 bases and J by 7 bases, leaving 16 bases between them. Germline CDR1 is MDHEN and CDR2 is SYDVKM. As DNA, the CDR3 is TGTGCCAGCAGCGGGACCCCCCAGGGGCAGCCCCAGCATTTT. Its protein is CASSGTPQGQPQHF.

The chain employs TRBV10-3 and TRBJ2-1; D might be TRBD2 (6 bases). Trimming removed 8 bases from V and 5 bases from J, with 10 bases in between. The CDR3 is made up of 12 amino acids. Germline CDR1 is ENHRY and CDR2 is SYGVKD. CDR3 in amino acids: CAIQGLDNEQFF. The CDR3, as DNA: TGTGCCATCCAGGGACTCGACAATGAGCAGTTCTTC.